Listed here is a single T cell receptor beta chain. Antigen unknown. Researchers made TCR cDNA using 5'RACE template switching, and this step added a universal primer site and UMIs. Each CDR3 protein is one row after TCRdb ran MiXCR on the 5' RACE reads. Among a few hundred thousand distinct CDR3 sequences listed, about 5% were seen once. The data are from a study of T cells after yellow fever vaccination. Overall study results and limits: Subsequent booster samples again held most clones from primary vaccination (around 96% CD4, 85% to 90% CD8). Abundant clonotypes from the bulk population could contaminate FACS-sorted repertoires.

The CDR3 totals 15 residues. Germline V gives CDR1 MDHEN, CDR2 SYDVKM. The V end was cut by 5 bases, the J end by 4 bases, with 14 bases between. This clonotype originated in a man between 18 and 35 years old who received the YFV17D yellow fever vaccine. This chain joins TRBV28 and TRBJ2-2; TRBD1 might be the D (5 bases). Sequencing was performed on CD4+ T cells sorted from PBMCs, taken on the day of the yellow fever booster vaccination. The CDR3 region has the DNA TGTGCCAGCAGTCAAGGGGCGCCGGGCACCGGGGAGCTGTTTTTT. It encodes CASSQGAPGTGELFF.